The present T cell receptor beta chain was sequenced within a study of T cell changes during pregnancy in multiple sclerosis. TCRdb's table, derived via immunoSEQ multiplex PCR, lists solely in-frame clones and lacks some. The sample carries around 44,000 clones, 92% recorded once. The V segment lost 5 bases and the J segment 4 bases; nucleotides outside the gene matches: 7. CDR1 and CDR2 from the germline V gene are LGHNA and YSLEER. The CDR3 has 14 amino acids. V is TRBV4-3 and J is TRBJ2-5; 7 positions match TRBD2. Sequencing was done on a sample of peripheral blood. The TCR comes from a female donor with multiple sclerosis, enrolled in a pregnancy study. In nucleotides, the CDR3 is TGCGCCAGCAGCGTATCTAGCGGTCGAGAGACCCAGTACTTC. Protein product: CASSVSSGRETQYF.